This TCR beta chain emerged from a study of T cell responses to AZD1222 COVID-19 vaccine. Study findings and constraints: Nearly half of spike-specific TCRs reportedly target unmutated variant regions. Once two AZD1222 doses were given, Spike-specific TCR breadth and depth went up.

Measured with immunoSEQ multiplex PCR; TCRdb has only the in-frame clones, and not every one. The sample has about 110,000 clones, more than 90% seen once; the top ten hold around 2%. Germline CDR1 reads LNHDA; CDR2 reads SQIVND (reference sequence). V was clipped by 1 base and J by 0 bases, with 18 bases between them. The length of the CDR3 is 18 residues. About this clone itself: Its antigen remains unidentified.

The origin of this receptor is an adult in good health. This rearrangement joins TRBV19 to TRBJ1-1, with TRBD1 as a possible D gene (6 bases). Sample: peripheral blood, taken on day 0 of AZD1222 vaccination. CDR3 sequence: CASSIGARDTAMNTEAFF. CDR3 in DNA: TGTGCCAGTAGTATAGGAGCCCGGGACACGGCTATGAACACTGAAGCTTTCTTT.